This record concerns one T cell receptor beta chain sequence. Its antigen is unidentified. The data were taken from a study of immune evolution from preneoplasia to lung adenocarcinoma. Regarding the study as a whole: Clonality was highest in normal lung, lower in later-stage lesions apparently. Top clone share appeared to fall from AAH through AIS, MIA, adenocarcinoma.

Using immunoSEQ multiplex PCR, the repertoire was profiled, and TCRdb retains in-frame clones only, with some absent. This table holds under 3,000 clones, less than 85% found once. Between the trimmed V and J ends, which lost 0 bases and 0 bases, there was a span of 6 bases. Germline V gene data show CDR1 as SGHRS and CDR2 as YFSETQ. The CDR3 sequence is 15 residues long. This chain links TRBV5-1 with TRBJ1-4, with D hard to call. Sample: FFPE adjacent normal lung tissue. This sequence was found in a person aged 70 to 85 with lung adenocarcinoma. CDR3 bases: TGCGCCAGCAGCTTGGGGAGCGCAACTAATGAAAAACTGTTTTTT. Translation gives CASSLGSATNEKLFF.